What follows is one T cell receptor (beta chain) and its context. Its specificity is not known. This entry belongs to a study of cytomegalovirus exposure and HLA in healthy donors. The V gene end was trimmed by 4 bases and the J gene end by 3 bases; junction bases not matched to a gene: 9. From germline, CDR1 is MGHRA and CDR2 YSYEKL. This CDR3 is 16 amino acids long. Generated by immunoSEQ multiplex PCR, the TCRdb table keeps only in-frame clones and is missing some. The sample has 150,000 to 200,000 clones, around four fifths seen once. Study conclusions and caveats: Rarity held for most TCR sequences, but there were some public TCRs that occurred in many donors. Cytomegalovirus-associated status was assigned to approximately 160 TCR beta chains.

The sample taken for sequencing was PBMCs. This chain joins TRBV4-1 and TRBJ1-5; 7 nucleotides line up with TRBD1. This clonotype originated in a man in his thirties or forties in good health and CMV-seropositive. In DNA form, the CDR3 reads TGCGCCAGCAGCCGTTTACCGGGACAGCTCAATCAGCCCCAGCATTTT. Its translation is CASSRLPGQLNQPQHF.